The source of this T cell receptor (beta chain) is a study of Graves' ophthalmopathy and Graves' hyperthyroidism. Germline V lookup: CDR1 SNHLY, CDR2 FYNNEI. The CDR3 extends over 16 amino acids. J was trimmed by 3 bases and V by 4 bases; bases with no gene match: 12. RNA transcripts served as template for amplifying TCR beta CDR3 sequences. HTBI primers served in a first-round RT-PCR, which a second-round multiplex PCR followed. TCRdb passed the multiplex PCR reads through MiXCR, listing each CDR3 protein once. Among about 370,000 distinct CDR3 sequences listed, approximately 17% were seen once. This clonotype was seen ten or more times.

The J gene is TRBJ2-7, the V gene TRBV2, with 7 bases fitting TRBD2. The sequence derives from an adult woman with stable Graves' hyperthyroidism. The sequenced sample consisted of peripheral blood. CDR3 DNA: TGTGCCAGCAGTGGAAGTTTCCCCCGGGGGGACTACGAGCAGTACTTC. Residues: CASSGSFPRGDYEQYF. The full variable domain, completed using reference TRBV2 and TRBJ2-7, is EPEVTQTPSHQVTQMGQEVILRCVPISNHLYFYWYRQILGQKVEFLVSFYNNEISEKSEIFDDQFSVERPDGSNFTLKIRSTKLEDSAMYFCASSGSFPRGDYEQYFGPGTRLTVT.